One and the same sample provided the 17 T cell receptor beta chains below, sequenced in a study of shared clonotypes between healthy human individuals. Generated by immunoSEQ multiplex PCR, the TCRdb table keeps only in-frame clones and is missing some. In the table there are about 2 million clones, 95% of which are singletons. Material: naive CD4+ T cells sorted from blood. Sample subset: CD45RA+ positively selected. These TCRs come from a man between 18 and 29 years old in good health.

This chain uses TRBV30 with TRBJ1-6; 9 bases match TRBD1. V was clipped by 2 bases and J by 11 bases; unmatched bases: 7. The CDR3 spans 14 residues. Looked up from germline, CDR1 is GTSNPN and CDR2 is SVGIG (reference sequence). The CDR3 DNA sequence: TGTGCCTGGAGTACCGACAGGGGGTTCCCACCCCTCCACTTT. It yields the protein CAWSTDRGFPPLHF.

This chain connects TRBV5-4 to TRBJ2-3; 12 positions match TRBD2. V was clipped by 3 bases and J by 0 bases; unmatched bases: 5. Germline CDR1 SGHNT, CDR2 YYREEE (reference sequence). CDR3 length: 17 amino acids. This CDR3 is CASSSTSGRLSTDTQYF. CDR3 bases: TGTGCCAGCAGCTCGACTAGCGGGAGATTGAGCACAGATACGCAGTATTTT. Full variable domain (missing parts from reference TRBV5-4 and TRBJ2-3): ETGVTQSPTHLIKTRGQQVTLRCSSQSGHNTVSWYQQALGQGPQFIFQYYREEENGRGNFPPRFSGLQFPNYSSELNVNALELDDSALYLCASSSTSGRLSTDTQYFGPGTRLTVL.

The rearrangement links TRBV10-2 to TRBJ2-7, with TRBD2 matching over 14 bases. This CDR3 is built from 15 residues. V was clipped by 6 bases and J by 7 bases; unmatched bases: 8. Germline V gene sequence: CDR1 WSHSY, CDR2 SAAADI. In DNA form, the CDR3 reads TGCGCCAGCAGCTGGGGACTAGCGGGAGCAGGTGAGCAGTACTTC. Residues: CASSWGLAGAGEQYF.

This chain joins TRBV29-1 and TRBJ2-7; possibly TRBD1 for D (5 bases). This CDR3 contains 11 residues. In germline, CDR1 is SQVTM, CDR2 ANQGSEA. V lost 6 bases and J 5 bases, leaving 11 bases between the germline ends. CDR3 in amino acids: CSVTVFDEQYF. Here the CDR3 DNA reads TGCAGCGTGACAGTTTTCGACGAGCAGTACTTC.

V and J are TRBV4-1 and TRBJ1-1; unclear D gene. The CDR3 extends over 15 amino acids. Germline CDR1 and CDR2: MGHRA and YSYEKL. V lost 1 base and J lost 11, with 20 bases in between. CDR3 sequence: CASSQVGQAGKFAFF. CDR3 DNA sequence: TGCGCCAGCAGCCAAGTAGGGCAGGCGGGAAAGTTCGCTTTCTTT.

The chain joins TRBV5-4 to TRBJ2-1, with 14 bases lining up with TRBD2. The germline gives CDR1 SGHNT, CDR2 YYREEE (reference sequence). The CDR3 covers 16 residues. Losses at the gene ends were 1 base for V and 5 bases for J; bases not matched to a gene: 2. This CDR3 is CASSLTGLAGDNEQFF. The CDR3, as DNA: TGTGCCAGCAGCTTGACGGGACTAGCGGGGGACAATGAGCAGTTCTTC.

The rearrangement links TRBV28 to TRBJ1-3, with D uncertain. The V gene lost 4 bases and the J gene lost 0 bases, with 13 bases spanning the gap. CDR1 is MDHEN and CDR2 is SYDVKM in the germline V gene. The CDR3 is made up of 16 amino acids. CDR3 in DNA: TGTGCCAGCAGTTCGGGATTAACTTACTCTGGAAACACCATATATTTT. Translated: CASSSGLTYSGNTIYF.

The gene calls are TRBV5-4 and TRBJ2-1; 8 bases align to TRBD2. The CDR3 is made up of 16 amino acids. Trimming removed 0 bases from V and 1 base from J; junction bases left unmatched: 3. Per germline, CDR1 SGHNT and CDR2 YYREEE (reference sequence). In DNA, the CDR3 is TGTGCCAGCAGCTTGGGGACTAGCTTGTCCTACAATGAGCAGTTCTTC. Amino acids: CASSLGTSLSYNEQFF.

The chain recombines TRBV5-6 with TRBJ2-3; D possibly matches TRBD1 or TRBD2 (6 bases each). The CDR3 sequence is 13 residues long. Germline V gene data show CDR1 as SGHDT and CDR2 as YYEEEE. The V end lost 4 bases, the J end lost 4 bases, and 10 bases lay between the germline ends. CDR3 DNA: TGTGCCAGCAGCGTGGGGGGCCCAGATACGCAGTATTTT. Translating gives CASSVGGPDTQYF.

DNA of the CDR3: TGTGCCAGCAGTCGATTGTGGGGACAGAATGAAAAACTGTTTTTT. This codes for CASSRLWGQNEKLFF. The chain is built from TRBV11-1 and TRBJ1-4, with 7 bases identical to TRBD1. The ends lost 6 bases at V and 5 bases at J; junction bases unmatched: 9. This CDR3 spans 15 amino acids. Germline CDR1 reads SGHAT; CDR2 reads FQDESV (reference sequence).

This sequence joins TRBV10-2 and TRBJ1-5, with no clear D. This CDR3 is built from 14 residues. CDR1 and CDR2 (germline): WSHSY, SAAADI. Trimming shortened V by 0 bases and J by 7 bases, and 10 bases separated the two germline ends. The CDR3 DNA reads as TGCGCCAGCAGTGAGTCCCTTGTGAGGCAGCCCCAGCATTTT. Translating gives CASSESLVRQPQHF.

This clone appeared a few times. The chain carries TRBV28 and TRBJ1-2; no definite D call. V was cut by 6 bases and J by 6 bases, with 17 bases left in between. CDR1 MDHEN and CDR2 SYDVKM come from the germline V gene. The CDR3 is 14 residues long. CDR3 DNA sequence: TGTGCCAGCAGCCCAGGTCCCCTCGGCCATGGCTACACCTTC. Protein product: CASSPGPLGHGYTF.

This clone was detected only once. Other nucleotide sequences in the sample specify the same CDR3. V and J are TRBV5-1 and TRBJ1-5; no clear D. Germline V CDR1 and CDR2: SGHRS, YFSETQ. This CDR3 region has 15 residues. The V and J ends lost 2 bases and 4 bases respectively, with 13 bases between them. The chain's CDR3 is CASSLEGFGNQPQHF. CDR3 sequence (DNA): TGCGCCAGCAGCTTAGAGGGTTTCGGAAATCAGCCCCAGCATTTT.

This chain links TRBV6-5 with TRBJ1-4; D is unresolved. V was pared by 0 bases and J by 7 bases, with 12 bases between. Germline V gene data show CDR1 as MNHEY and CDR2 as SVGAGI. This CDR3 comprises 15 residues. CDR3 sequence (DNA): TGTGCCAGCAGTTACTCCCGGACGGGTATTGAAAAACTGTTTTTT. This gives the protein CASSYSRTGIEKLFF.

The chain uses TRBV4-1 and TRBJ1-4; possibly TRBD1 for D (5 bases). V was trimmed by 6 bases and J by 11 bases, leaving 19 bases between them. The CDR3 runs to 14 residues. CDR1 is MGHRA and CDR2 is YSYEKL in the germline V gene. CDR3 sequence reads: CASRGTVLGRKLFF. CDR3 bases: TGCGCCAGCAGAGGGACCGTCCTAGGGCGTAAACTGTTTTTT.

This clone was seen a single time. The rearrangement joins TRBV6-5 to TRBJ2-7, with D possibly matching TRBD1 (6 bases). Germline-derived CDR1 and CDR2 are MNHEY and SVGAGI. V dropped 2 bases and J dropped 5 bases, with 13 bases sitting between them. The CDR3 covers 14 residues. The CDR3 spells CASSYGRGRDEQYF. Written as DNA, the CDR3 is TGTGCCAGCAGTTACGGCAGGGGTCGGGACGAGCAGTACTTC.

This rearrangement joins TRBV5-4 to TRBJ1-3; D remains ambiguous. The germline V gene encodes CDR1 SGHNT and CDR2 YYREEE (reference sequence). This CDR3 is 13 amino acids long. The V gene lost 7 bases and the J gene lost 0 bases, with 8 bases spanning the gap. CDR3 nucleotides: TGTGCCAGCCGCGAGATCTCTGGAAACACCATATATTTT. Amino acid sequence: CASREISGNTIYF.